This TCR beta chain was sequenced for a study of shared clonotypes between healthy human individuals. Generated by immunoSEQ multiplex PCR, the TCRdb table keeps only in-frame clones and is missing some. The sample lists more than 1 million clones; approximately 80% were seen once. General study points: Non-shared clonotypes had lower generation probabilities than those shared by all four donors.

This clone was seen a handful of times. Its cognate antigen is unknown. Germline CDR1 and CDR2: SGHNT and YYREEE (reference sequence). The V end was cut by 0 bases, the J end by 5 bases, with 6 bases between. The CDR3 totals 12 residues. The clonotype originates from a man between 18 and 35 years old in good health. Some clones in this sample may be carry-over from other donors' samples. The genes are TRBV5-4 and TRBJ2-7; D remains unclear. The sequencing sample was made of memory CD4+ T cells from PBMCs. Specified subset: CD45RA-negative fraction. This CDR3 reads CASSLGPDEQYF. As DNA, the CDR3 is TGTGCCAGCAGCTTGGGACCAGACGAGCAGTACTTC.